This is a list of T cell receptor beta chains from one sample in a study of blood T cell repertoires in COVID-19. Sequencing was performed with immunoSEQ multiplex PCR; in TCRdb, only in-frame clones are kept and a portion is missing. The sample carries some 270,000 clones, about nine tenths recorded once. Sequenced: PBMCs or T cells enriched from blood (not recorded which). The receptors originated from a woman aged 25-40 years with acute COVID-19. Both conserved end residues are part of each CDR3.

CDR3 length	V gene	CDR3 protein
12	TRBV18	CASSGTNEEAFF
19	TRBV7-9	CASSPLPGQGTSGNYGYTF
16	TRBV9	CASSRKPQGAGNTIYF
15	TRBV11-2	CASSLVGVNTGELFF
15	TRBV11-3	CASSLAGANTGELFF
16	TRBV5-1	CASSLGTGGVPDTQYF
13	TRBV7-9	CASSLTGIDTQYF
16	TRBV11-2	CASSSFFGSSTDTQYF
18	TRBV10-3	CAISETGQGVLSGNTIYF
14	TRBV28	CASSLWTDSYGYTF
14	TRBV2	CASRGTSNYNEQFF
13	TRBV29-1	CSTGGGSNQPQHF
12	TRBV28	CASSFSQNGYTF
13	TRBV6-5	CASGRDRLYEQYF
16	TRBV9	CASGGTGEGPTDTQYF
13	TRBV5-1	CASSGGEYNEQFF
12	TRBV2	CASRSGGVEQFF
16	TRBV27	CASSTPGQGVAGELFF
20	TRBV18	CASSPLDLLAGGPGPDTQYF
19	TRBV15	CATSRDGAWGGPKNYEQYF
15	TRBV19	CASSIESSITGELFF
16	TRBV7-9	CASSPPGGSYNSPLHF
13	TRBV19	CASSSVASYEQYF
14	TRBV11-1	CASSPVAEDYEQYF
19	TRBV2	CASSTLGAGSGFYQETQYF
18	TRBV7-2	CASSALKREGSSYNEQFF
15	TRBV14	CASSQVPGGNTEAFF
14	TRBV3-1/TRBV3-2	CASSQGGILYEQYF
13	TRBV30	CAWSIEGPTEAFF
14	TRBV5-1	CASSLAARASEQFF
13	TRBV6-6	CAIGQGTGETQYF
14	TRBV13	CASSVSSGPYEQYF
15	TRBV9	CASSVGGLGADTQYF
16	TRBV5-3	CARSRGPDSSGNTIYF
14	TRBV25-1	CASSVGVGNQPQHF
16	TRBV30	CAWNKDRGLQSLGYTF
17	TRBV7-9	CASSLVPDKLSRNTIYF
13	TRBV28	CASSEGGAYEQYF
13	TRBV4-1	CASSPDRGYEQYF
14	TRBV27	CASSFWEANSPLHF
15	TRBV6-2/TRBV6-3	CASSHRDRISYEQYF
14	TRBV4-1	CASSTVGSNQPQHF
16	TRBV4-3	CASSQAPLSGFYEQYF
15	TRBV7-8	CASSSAGDEFDTQYF
15	TRBV19	CASETWRDSTGELFF
15	TRBV2	CASTLAGASYNEQFF
14	TRBV6-5	CASSRTGLQETQYF